The entry below describes one T cell receptor beta chain. This clonotype was seen many times. The clone's antigen remains unknown. No quality values exist for individual bases; no much larger clone is one base distant. TCR beta CDR3 regions were amplified from RNA transcripts. The first round of RT-PCR for the TCR CDR3 was performed with the HTBI primer set and the Qiagen OneStep RT-PCR kit. The libraries were constructed in a second round of multiplex PCR and then size-selected and purified. The libraries were sequenced on an Illumina HiSeq2000 using paired-end 100 bp reads. As for the original processing: SOAPnuke was used to process the raw data, removing reads that contained adapters or uncalled bases, had a mean Phred below 15, or lacked an exact match to the constant primer or identifier. High-quality paired reads were merged using COPE v1.2.5, and each unique nucleotide sequence was defined as a clonotype. MiTCR v1.1 was used to align clonotypes to the IMGT TRBV, TRBD and TRBJ reference segments. The analysis included only V-J combinations with a frequency above 0.0001, which together covered over 98% of the repertoires. The TCS score was defined as the ratio of F50 (clonal expansion) to E x V (chaos), calculated using BLOSUM62-based TCRdist between CDR3 peptides within each V-J. Welch's t-statistics and random forest reduced approximately 520 V-J features to around 14, which were used in a naive Bayes classifier (R e1071). In TCRdb, the public reads were trimmed at Q25 with fastp and aligned with MiXCR, with productive beta chains retained. Identical CDR3 proteins give one entry, which carries the most common genes and DNA. The V and J calls shown here were made by TCRdb, not taken from the authors' results. Across this sample there are hundreds of thousands of distinct CDR3 sequences, with 16% seen only once. The ten biggest clones cover 2.5% to 4% of the sample.

V and J are trimmed by 4 bases and 5 bases, and the gene matches miss 3 bases of the junction. The germline V gene gives CDR1 as MNHNS and CDR2 as SASEGT. The CDR3 numbers 13 residues from cysteine through phenylalanine. Kept here is only the CDR3 DNA, which spans 39 bases and is read in frame from base 1. The data belong to a study of T cells in Graves' hyperthyroidism and ophthalmopathy (dated by TCRdb to between 2017 and 2020). For context, the study as a whole: Peripheral blood was collected at initial diagnosis, before any treatment. A discovery cohort of 95 to 100 patients, roughly 43 with Graves' ophthalmopathy and roughly 59 with stable Graves' hyperthyroidism, was used to find distinguishing TCR V-J signatures. Prospective prediction of ophthalmopathy was tested in an independent validation cohort of fewer than 20 hyperthyroidism patients and 15 to 17 patients who later progressed to ophthalmopathy. For training and testing, the 100 or so patients in the discovery cohort were randomly divided in a 7:3 ratio. Thyroid tissue and blood T-cell repertoires from about six Graves' hyperthyroidism patients were also compared in the study. After sampling, hyperthyroidism patients received methimazole starting at 30 mg daily, and ophthalmopathy patients received high-dose intravenous methylprednisolone. TCR Vbeta CDR3 sequencing of 120 to 150 peripheral blood samples (under 45 ophthalmopathy, 75 hyperthyroidism and roughly 17 progressor patients) is reported in the paper. Here is what the overall study found, with its caveats: In cross-validation, a model built on a 13 V-J signature told ophthalmopathy apart from stable hyperthyroidism with just under 90% sensitivity and around 81% specificity, and in testing the same model reached 80%/75%. During validation, the model predicted progression to ophthalmopathy a median of around 7 months ahead of onset, with roughly 65% sensitivity and roughly 75% specificity. No statistical method was used to set the sample size in advance, and investigators knew the group allocation. Most expanded thyroid clonotypes (frequency above 0.001) were also found in blood, which suggests that blood repertoires may mirror thyroid immune responses.

Ophthalmopathy patients had moderately to severely active disease, Clinical Activity Score of at least 3, NOSPECS grade of at least 4, and duration under 3 months. Patients with uncontrolled infections, other autoimmune diseases, pregnancy or lactation were excluded. Clinical symptoms, serum thyroxine and TRAb, thyroid ultrasound, and orbital computed tomography formed the basis for the diagnoses. Ficoll-Paque density gradient centrifugation was used to isolate PBMCs from around 10 ml of fresh peripheral blood. Trizol reagent was used to extract total RNA, and RNA quality was then checked on an Agilent 2100 Bioanalyzer.

Sequences were obtained from blood. The TCR originated in a woman in her thirties or forties with Graves' ophthalmopathy. The sequence links TRBV6-1 to TRBJ2-7; TRBD2 aligns with 9 central bases. The DNA sequence is as follows: TGTGCCAGCAGTGTGACTAGCGGCCACGAGCAGTACTTC. The resulting protein is CASSVTSGHEQYF.